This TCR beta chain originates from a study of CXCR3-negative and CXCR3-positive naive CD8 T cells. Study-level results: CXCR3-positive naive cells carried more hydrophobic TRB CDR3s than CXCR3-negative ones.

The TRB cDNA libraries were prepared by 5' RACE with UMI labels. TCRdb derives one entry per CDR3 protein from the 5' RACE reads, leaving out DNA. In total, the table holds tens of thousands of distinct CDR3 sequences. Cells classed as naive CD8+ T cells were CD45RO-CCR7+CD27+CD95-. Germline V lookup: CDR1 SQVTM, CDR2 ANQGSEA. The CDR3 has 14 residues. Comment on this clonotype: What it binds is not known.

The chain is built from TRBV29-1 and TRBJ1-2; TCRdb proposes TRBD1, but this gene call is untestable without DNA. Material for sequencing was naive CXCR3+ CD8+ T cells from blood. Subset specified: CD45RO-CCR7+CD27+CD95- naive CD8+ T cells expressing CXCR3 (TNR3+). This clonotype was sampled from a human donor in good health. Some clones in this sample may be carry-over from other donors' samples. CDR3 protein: CSVPGGTNNYGYTF.